This T cell receptor (beta chain) was profiled in a study of blood T cell repertoires in COVID-19. Study at large: There were acute and convalescent COVID-19 samples, and they came from the United States, Italy and Spain. Sample material is recorded as cDNA or gDNA derived from T cells, B-cell-depleted T cells, or PBMCs.

The CDR3 sequence is 17 residues long. CDR1 and CDR2 from the germline V gene are SGHRS and YFSETQ. Trimming cost V 8 bases and J 2 bases; bases outside gene matches: 13. Generated by immunoSEQ multiplex PCR, the TCRdb table keeps only in-frame clones and is missing some. Among around 120,000 clones listed, approximately 85% were seen once. What was sequenced was peripheral blood. The chain has TRBV5-1 and TRBJ1-6, with 7 bases identical to TRBD1. The TCR sequence derives from a human donor in a cohort sampled during active COVID-19. The CDR3 DNA reads TGCGCCAGTAAGAGGGCCGGGACAGATACCTATAATTCACCCCTCCACTTT. This encodes CASKRAGTDTYNSPLHF.